Below are 11 T cell receptor beta chains sequenced from a single sample in a study of blood T cells in healthy people across ages. A sample-barcoded 5' primer and a J-beta primer mix were used in a second PCR of about 7 to 12 cycles. TCRdb itself ran the 5' RACE reads through MiXCR, one entry per CDR3 protein. This sample has about 1.6 million distinct CDR3 sequences, with 30% to 40% found just once. The sequencing sample was made of blood. The receptors originated from a woman aged 30 to 39 in good health.

V usage is TRBV20-1 and J usage is TRBJ2-1; TRBD2 aligns across 11 bases. Germline lookup yields CDR1 DFQATT and CDR2 SNEGSKA (reference sequence). J gave up 5 bases and V 6 bases, and 15 bases lay outside the gene matches. The CDR3 totals 17 residues. The chain's CDR3 is CSASRLAGGRGDNEQFF. As DNA, the CDR3 is TGCAGTGCCAGTAGGCTAGCGGGGGGCAGAGGGGACAATGAGCAGTTCTTC.

The chain uses TRBV4-2 and TRBJ1-2; TRBD1 might be the D (6 bases). The CDR3 contains 15 residues. Germline-derived CDR1 and CDR2 are LGHNA and YNFKEQ. V was clipped by 0 bases and J by 6 bases, with 14 bases between them. The CDR3 protein is CASSQEPTGIHGYTF. In DNA form, the CDR3 reads TGTGCCAGCAGCCAAGAACCGACAGGTATTCATGGCTACACCTTC.

Details on this clonotype: Since a much larger clone is just one base distant, this may be a read error. The gene calls are TRBV4-1 and TRBJ2-5, with 11 bases identical to TRBD2. This CDR3 contains 16 residues. From germline, CDR1 is MGHRA and CDR2 YSYEKL. In DNA, the CDR3 is TGCGCCAGCAGCCAATTGGGGACTAGCGGACAAGAGACCCGGTACTTC. It translates to CASSQLGTSGQETRYF.

This clonotype was seen ten or more times. The genes are TRBV11-2 and TRBJ2-5; D might be TRBD1 (5 bases). Germline lookup yields CDR1 SGHAT and CDR2 FQNNGV. The CDR3 is 13 amino acids. Deletions cut 7 bases from V and 3 bases from J, with 12 bases between. CDR3 sequence: CASTLGAKETQYF. For the CDR3, the DNA is TGTGCCAGCACCCTAGGGGCTAAAGAGACCCAGTACTTC.

CDR3 region: CASSYRSGGGTDTQYF. As DNA, the CDR3 is TGTGCCAGCAGTTACCGCAGCGGGGGGGGCACAGATACGCAGTATTTT. The chain carries TRBV6-6 and TRBJ2-3; TRBD2 aligns across 10 bases. The CDR3 extends over 16 amino acids. The germline CDR1 and CDR2 sequences are MNHNY and SVGAGI (reference sequence). Trimming at V came to 2 bases and at J to 1 base, leaving 3 bases not matched to a gene.

This clonotype came up many times. This rearrangement joins TRBV29-1 to TRBJ2-7; 7 nucleotides align to TRBD2. The ends lost 6 bases at V and 4 bases at J; junction bases unmatched: 15. Germline CDR1 and CDR2: SQVTM and ANQGSEA. The CDR3 extends over 15 amino acids. The CDR3 loop is CSVREGSGGGYEQYF. DNA for the CDR3: TGCAGCGTGAGGGAGGGAAGCGGAGGAGGATACGAGCAGTACTTC.

Concerning this clonotype: At one end, the junction sequence differs from germline, possibly due to a read error. This chain links TRBV5-1 with TRBJ2-5, with D unclear. The end of the DNA is better explained by TRBJ2-7, so the J call may be wrong. Germline CDR1 SGHRS, CDR2 YFSETQ. The CDR3 sequence is 13 residues long. The CDR3 bases are TGCGCCAGCAGCCCAGGACCGTCCTGCGAGCAGTACTTC. Its protein product is CASSPGPSCEQYF.

This sequence joins TRBV5-1 and TRBJ1-1; 7 nucleotides line up with TRBD1. The CDR3 runs 16 residues. J lost 1 base, V lost 0 bases, and 6 bases had no gene match. Germline CDR1 and CDR2: SGHRS and YFSETQ. This chain's CDR3 is CASSLGRQGRNTEAFF. The CDR3 DNA sequence: TGCGCCAGCAGCTTGGGAAGACAGGGCCGGAACACTGAAGCTTTCTTT.

This sequence joins TRBV2 and TRBJ2-7; D ambiguous. The J call could be wrong; TRBJ2-5 is a better fit for the DNA end. The CDR3 has 13 amino acids. The germline V gene encodes CDR1 SNHLY and CDR2 FYNNEI. The CDR3 bases are TGTGCCAGCAGTTTACAGTCGAAGGAGACCCAGTACTTC. Amino acids: CASSLQSKETQYF.

The gene calls are TRBV6-6 and TRBJ2-6; D unclear. The length of the CDR3 is 13 residues. Between the trimmed V and J ends, which lost 7 bases and 4 bases, there was a span of 8 bases. Germline assignment: CDR1 MNHNY and CDR2 SVGAGI (reference sequence). CDR3 bases: TGTGCCAGCACTAATTTGGGGGCCAACGTCCTGACTTTC. It yields the protein CASTNLGANVLTF.

This clonotype was counted between two and nine times. The gene calls are TRBV4-1 and TRBJ2-3; 8 nucleotides agree with TRBD2. V was clipped by 2 bases and J by 2 bases; unmatched bases: 9. The CDR3 runs 17 residues. Germline-derived CDR1 and CDR2 are MGHRA and YSYEKL. CDR3 coding DNA: TGCGCCAGCAGCCAAATGCTCAGCGGGGGTCCCACAGATACGCAGTATTTT. Its translation: CASSQMLSGGPTDTQYF.